Following are 16 T cell receptor beta chains from one sample sequenced in a study of blood T cell repertoires in COVID-19. TCRdb's table, derived via immunoSEQ multiplex PCR, lists solely in-frame clones and lacks some. Of almost 90,000 clones in the sample, about nine tenths were seen once. Sequencing was carried out using peripheral blood. All receptors come from a young man with COVID-19, enrolled during active disease.

The chain joins TRBV28 to TRBJ1-4; 10 positions match TRBD1. The V segment lost 7 bases and the J segment 8 bases; nucleotides outside the gene matches: 10. In germline, CDR1 is MDHEN, CDR2 SYDVKM. The CDR3 is 15 amino acids. CDR3 nucleotide sequence: TGTGCCAGCACTTGGGGACAGGGGAGGAAGGAAAAACTGTTTTTT. Protein: CASTWGQGRKEKLFF.

The chain joins TRBV6-2 or TRBV6-3 to TRBJ1-2; D remains ambiguous. The V gene lost 2 bases and the J gene lost 4 bases, with 14 bases spanning the gap. The V gene's germline CDR1 is MNHEY and CDR2 SVGEGT. This CDR3 comprises 15 residues. This CDR3 reads CASSYVALSSYGYTF. In nucleotides, the CDR3 is TGTGCCAGCAGTTACGTGGCACTATCGAGCTATGGCTACACCTTC.

The chain recombines TRBV3-1 (or the pseudogene TRBV3-2) with TRBJ1-6; D gene unclear. CDR1 LGHDT and CDR2 YNNKEL come from the germline V gene (reference sequence). Trimming stripped 0 bases from V and 8 bases from J, with 14 bases between. This CDR3 contains 16 residues. The CDR3 loop reads CASSQDDGSGDSPLHF. The CDR3 coding sequence is TGTGCCAGCAGCCAAGATGATGGCAGCGGGGATTCACCCCTCCACTTT.

The V gene is TRBV5-1, the J gene TRBJ2-3; D uncertain. Germline V gives CDR1 SGHRS, CDR2 YFSETQ. There are 14 residues in the CDR3. V dropped 0 bases and J dropped 5 bases, with 10 bases sitting between them. The CDR3 loop is CASSLGGGEDTQYF. In DNA, the CDR3 is TGCGCCAGCAGCTTGGGAGGCGGAGAAGATACGCAGTATTTT.

The J gene is TRBJ1-1, the V gene TRBV9, with D unclear. V dropped 4 bases and J dropped 10 bases, with 14 bases sitting between them. The CDR3 covers 12 residues. The germline CDR1 and CDR2 sequences are SGDLS and YYNGEE. CDR3 amino acids: CASSPARGVAFF. The CDR3 DNA reads as TGTGCCAGCAGCCCAGCCCGTGGAGTAGCTTTCTTT.

This chain uses TRBV6-2 or TRBV6-3 with TRBJ2-6; D may be TRBD2 (5 bases). In germline, CDR1 is MNHEY, CDR2 SVGEGT. Trimming removed 4 bases from V and 2 bases from J, with 12 bases in between. CDR3 length: 16 residues. The CDR3 loop reads CASSSPGFPGANVLTF. The CDR3 coding sequence is TGTGCCAGCAGTTCCCCGGGATTTCCTGGGGCCAACGTCCTGACTTTC.

The V and J genes are TRBV10-3 and TRBJ2-2; TRBD1 agrees at 7 bases. The CDR3 covers 14 residues. Germline V CDR1 and CDR2: ENHRY, SYGVKD. Trimming removed 7 bases from V and 3 bases from J; junction bases left unmatched: 5. In DNA form, the CDR3 reads TGTGCCATCACGACAGGGAAAGACACCGGGGAGCTGTTTTTT. Translation: CAITTGKDTGELFF.

The chain joins TRBV15 to TRBJ2-1; a weak D match, TRBD2 (6 bases). The CDR3 has 16 residues. Trimming pared 9 bases from V and 8 bases from J, leaving 26 bases between. Per the germline V gene, CDR1 is LNHNV and CDR2 is YYDKDF (reference sequence). For the CDR3, the DNA is TGTGCCACGGGCGGGACCGACAGAACATCAGGCGATGAGCAGTTCTTC. Its translation is CATGGTDRTSGDEQFF.

The V gene is TRBV6-5, the J gene TRBJ1-5; weak D call: TRBD1 (6 bases). Germline V gives CDR1 MNHEY, CDR2 SVGAGI. There are 15 residues in the CDR3. V lost 5 bases, J lost 5 bases, and 16 bases lay in between. CDR3 amino acids: CASSPTGLRHQPQHF. The CDR3 coding sequence is TGTGCCAGCAGTCCGACAGGCTTAAGACATCAGCCCCAGCATTTT.

The J gene is TRBJ2-1, the V gene TRBV10-2, with TRBD2 matching 8 bases. Germline lookup yields CDR1 WSHSY and CDR2 SAAADI. This CDR3 has 13 amino acids. Germline trimming cut 7 bases from V and 7 bases from J; bases unmatched to any gene: 6. The CDR3 DNA reads as TGCGCCAGCACAGCGGGAGCAGGGAATGAGCAGTTCTTC. Residues: CASTAGAGNEQFF.

V usage is TRBV27 and J usage is TRBJ1-6; D might be TRBD1 (6 bases). In germline, CDR1 is MNHEY, CDR2 SMNVEV (reference sequence). CDR3 length: 14 residues. Trimming shortened V by 5 bases and J by 7 bases, and 12 bases separated the two germline ends. The CDR3 bases are TGTGCCAGCAGTCCTGGGACAACAAATTCACCCCTCCACTTT. Translating gives CASSPGTTNSPLHF.

The chain employs TRBV6-4 and TRBJ2-3; D is perhaps TRBD1 (5 bases). This CDR3 has 14 amino acids. With 6 bases removed from V and 2 bases from J, the gap between germline ends came to 12 bases. Germline CDR1 is MRHNA and CDR2 is SNTAGT. CDR3 sequence reads: CASRQDMDTDTQYF. The CDR3 DNA reads TGTGCCAGCAGACAGGACATGGACACAGATACGCAGTATTTT.

The rearrangement links TRBV10-2 to TRBJ2-7; 10 nucleotides line up with TRBD1. The germline V gene has CDR1 WSHSY and CDR2 SAAADI. This CDR3 spans 13 amino acids. With 10 bases clipped from V and 3 bases from J, the junction kept 6 bases outside the gene matches. The CDR3 sequence: CATLRDRGYEQYF. Written as DNA, the CDR3 is TGCGCCACTCTCAGGGACAGGGGCTACGAGCAGTACTTC.

V and J are TRBV20-1 and TRBJ2-1; 10 bases match TRBD2. Germline V gene data show CDR1 as DFQATT and CDR2 as SNEGSKA (reference sequence). The CDR3 has 14 amino acids. Unmatched junction bases numbered 10, after V lost 3 bases and J lost 11 bases. CDR3 nucleotide sequence: TGCAGTGCTAGTTTCGGACTAGCGGAAAGTAAGCAGTTCTTC. As protein: CSASFGLAESKQFF.

The table lists this clone with a count of one. The rearrangement uses TRBV11-3 and TRBJ2-7; D not certain. The ends were cut back, 1 base at V and 5 bases at J, with 6 bases in the middle. The CDR3 has 12 residues. Per germline, CDR1 SGHNT and CDR2 YENEEA. The CDR3 sequence: CASSLGGHEQYF. The CDR3 DNA is TGTGCCAGCAGCTTAGGAGGCCACGAGCAGTACTTC.

The chain joins TRBV9 to TRBJ2-2; D is unclear. The length of the CDR3 is 20 residues. The V and J ends lost 0 bases and 2 bases respectively, with 23 bases between them. CDR1 and CDR2 (germline): SGDLS, YYNGEE. The chain's CDR3 is CASSVAPQLPLGSNTGELFF. CDR3 coding DNA: TGTGCCAGCAGCGTAGCCCCGCAGCTCCCCCTAGGATCTAACACCGGGGAGCTGTTTTTT.